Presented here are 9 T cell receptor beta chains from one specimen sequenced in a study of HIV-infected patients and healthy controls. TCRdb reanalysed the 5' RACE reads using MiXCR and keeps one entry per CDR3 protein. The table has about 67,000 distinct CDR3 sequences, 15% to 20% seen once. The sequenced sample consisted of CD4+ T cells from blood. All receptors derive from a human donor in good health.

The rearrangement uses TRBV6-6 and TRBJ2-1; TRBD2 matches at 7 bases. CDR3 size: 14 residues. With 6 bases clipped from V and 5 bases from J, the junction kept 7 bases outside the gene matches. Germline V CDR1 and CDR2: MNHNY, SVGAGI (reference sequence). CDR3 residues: CASSQSGDHNEQFF. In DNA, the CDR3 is TGTGCCAGCAGCCAGAGCGGGGATCACAATGAGCAGTTCTTC.

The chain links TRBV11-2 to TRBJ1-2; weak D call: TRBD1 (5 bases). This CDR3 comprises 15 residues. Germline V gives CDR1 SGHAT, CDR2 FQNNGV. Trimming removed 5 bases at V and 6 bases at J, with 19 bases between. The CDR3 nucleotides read TGTGCCAGCAGCCTATTGAGAGGGGCAGTACATGGCTACACCTTC. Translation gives CASSLLRGAVHGYTF.

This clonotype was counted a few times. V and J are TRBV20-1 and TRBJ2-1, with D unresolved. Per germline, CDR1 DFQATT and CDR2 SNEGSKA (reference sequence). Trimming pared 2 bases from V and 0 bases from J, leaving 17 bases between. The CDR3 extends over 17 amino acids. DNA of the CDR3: TGCAGTGCTAGAAAGCCCCTCAGCATCCGCTCCTACAATGAGCAGTTCTTC. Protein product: CSARKPLSIRSYNEQFF.

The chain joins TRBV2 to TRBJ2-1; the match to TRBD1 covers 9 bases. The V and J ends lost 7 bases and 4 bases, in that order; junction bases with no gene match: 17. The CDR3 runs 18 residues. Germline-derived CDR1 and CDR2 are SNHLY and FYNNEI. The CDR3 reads CASNLPDHRDREYNEQFF. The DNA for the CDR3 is TGTGCCAGCAACTTACCCGATCACCGGGACAGGGAATACAATGAGCAGTTCTTC.

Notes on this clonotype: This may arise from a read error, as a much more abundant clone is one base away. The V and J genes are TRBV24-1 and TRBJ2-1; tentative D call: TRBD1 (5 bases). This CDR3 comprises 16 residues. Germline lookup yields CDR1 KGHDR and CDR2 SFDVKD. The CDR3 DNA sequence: TGTGTCACCAGTGACCCCCCAGGGCCCCCCTACAATGAGCAGTTCTTC. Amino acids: CVTSDPPGPPYNEQFF.

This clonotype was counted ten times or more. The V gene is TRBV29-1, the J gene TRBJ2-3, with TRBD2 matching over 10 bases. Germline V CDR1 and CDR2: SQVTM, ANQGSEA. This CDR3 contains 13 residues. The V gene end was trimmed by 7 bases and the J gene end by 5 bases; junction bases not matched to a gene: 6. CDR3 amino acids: CSAGLAALDTQYF. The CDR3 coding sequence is TGCAGCGCCGGACTAGCGGCCCTAGATACGCAGTATTTT.

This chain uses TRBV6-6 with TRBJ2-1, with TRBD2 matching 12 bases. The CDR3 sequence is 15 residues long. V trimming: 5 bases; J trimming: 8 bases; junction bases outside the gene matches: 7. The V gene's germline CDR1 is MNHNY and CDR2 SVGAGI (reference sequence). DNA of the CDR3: TGTGCCAGCAGTACCCGGACTAGCGGGACGGATGAGCAGTTCTTC. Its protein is CASSTRTSGTDEQFF.

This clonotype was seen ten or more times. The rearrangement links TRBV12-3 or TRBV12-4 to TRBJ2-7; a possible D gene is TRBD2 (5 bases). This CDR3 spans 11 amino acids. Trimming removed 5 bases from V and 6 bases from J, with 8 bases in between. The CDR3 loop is CASSRRGEQYF. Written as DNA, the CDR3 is TGTGCCAGCAGTCGCCGGGGCGAGCAGTACTTC.

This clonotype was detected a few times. CDR3 region: CASSFGQRDEQFF. The CDR3 DNA is TGTGCCAGCAGCTTTGGACAGAGGGATGAGCAGTTCTTC. The chain employs TRBV7-2 and TRBJ2-1; TRBD1 might be the D (6 bases). Trimming removed 3 bases from V and 8 bases from J, with 11 bases in between. This CDR3 is 13 amino acids long. Germline values: CDR1 SGHTA, CDR2 FQGNSA.